This is a list of T cell receptor beta chains from one sample in a study of blood T cell repertoires in COVID-19. The table came from immunoSEQ multiplex PCR; TCRdb's copy has only in-frame clones and leaves some out. There are 75,000 to 90,000 clones in the sample; 90% to 95% occur only once, and over 1.5% lies in the top ten. The material sequenced was peripheral blood. Receptors were obtained from a woman between 50 and 59 years old in a cohort sampled during active COVID-19. The CDR3 runs from the conserved cysteine through the conserved F or W. A D gene is named only where the DNA matches it firmly. Rows give clone size only sometimes, using once, few, many, or a class for an expanded clone.

>TRBD2|TRBJ2-5|TRBV5-4|-
CASSPTRGGLAGFGTQYF
TGTGCCAGCAGCCCAACGCGGGGGGGACTAGCGGGTTTTGGGACCCAGTACTTC
>TRBD2|TRBJ2-3|TRBV7-9|-
CASEAGEVSDTQYF
TGTGCCAGCGAAGCGGGAGAAGTATCAGATACGCAGTATTTT
>-|TRBJ2-6|TRBV13|-
CASSLEGVTGANVLTF
TGTGCCAGCAGCTTAGAAGGGGTAACTGGGGCCAACGTCCTGACTTTC
>TRBD2|TRBJ2-1|TRBV6-5|-
CASSYSSGGGTDEQFF
TGTGCCAGCAGTTACTCGAGCGGGGGGGGTACGGATGAGCAGTTCTTC
>-|TRBJ1-6|TRBV5-1|-
CASSLAGTQGNSPLHF
TGCGCCAGCAGCTTGGCCGGAACACAGGGAAATTCACCCCTCCACTTT
>-|TRBJ1-1|TRBV19|-
CAVYGQLNTEAFF
TGTGCCGTTTATGGACAGTTGAACACTGAAGCTTTCTTT
>TRBD1|TRBJ2-3|TRBV30|-
CAWSFRAGGSGDTQYF
TGTGCCTGGAGTTTTCGTGCAGGGGGCTCGGGAGATACGCAGTATTTT
>-|TRBJ2-2|TRBV18|-
CASSPQRGGTGELFF
TGTGCCAGCTCACCACAGCGCGGAGGCACCGGGGAGCTGTTTTTT
>-|TRBJ2-6|TRBV6-5|-
CASSQTGSGANVLTF
TGTGCCAGCAGCCAAACAGGGTCTGGGGCCAACGTCCTGACTTTC
>TRBD1|TRBJ2-3|TRBV5-1|few
CASSPGTAQVDTQYF
TGCGCCAGCTCACCCGGGACAGCACAGGTAGATACGCAGTATTTT
>-|TRBJ1-6|TRBV30|-
CAWSPQPGEPLHF
TGTGCCTGGAGTCCCCAACCGGGGGAACCCCTCCACTTT
>-|TRBJ1-3|TRBV7-9|-
CASSLTNSGNTIYF
TGTGCCAGCAGCTTAACAAACTCTGGAAACACCATATATTTT
>-|TRBJ2-3|TRBV27|-
CASSTARGSTDTQYF
TGTGCCAGCAGTACAGCCCGGGGTAGCACAGATACGCAGTATTTT
>-|TRBJ1-6|TRBV6-1|-
CASSEGAFNSPLHF
TGTGCCAGCAGTGAGGGGGCTTTCAATTCACCCCTCCACTTT
>TRBD2|TRBJ2-6|TRBV19|-
CASSIRGGRTSSGANVLTF
TGTGCCAGTAGTATACGGGGGGGACGGACTAGCTCTGGGGCCAACGTCCTGACTTTC
>TRBD2|TRBJ2-7|TRBV30|-
CAGSGRFLSYEQYF
TGTGCCGGTAGCGGGCGGTTTTTGAGCTACGAGCAGTACTTC
>-|TRBJ2-3|TRBV28|-
CASIIGGRHGTQYF
TGTGCCAGCATCATTGGGGGGAGGCATGGTACGCAGTATTTT
>-|TRBJ1-1|TRBV5-1|-
CASSFQSRGTEAFF
TGCGCCAGCAGCTTCCAGTCCCGGGGTACTGAAGCTTTCTTT
>TRBD2|TRBJ2-6|TRBV18|-
CASSRGVSGANVLTF
TGTGCCAGCTCGCGGGGGGTCTCTGGGGCCAACGTCCTGACTTTC
>-|TRBJ2-4|TRBV12-2|-
CASRLGLAGGGNIQYF
TGTGCAAGTCGCTTAGGACTAGCGGGAGGAGGAAACATTCAGTACTTC
>TRBD1|TRBJ2-7|TRBV28|-
CASSSLGQGAYEQYF
TGTGCCAGCAGTTCCCTCGGACAGGGGGCGTACGAGCAGTACTTC
>-|TRBJ2-6|TRBV28|-
CASATQGGGANVLTF
TGTGCCAGCGCAACTCAGGGAGGTGGGGCCAACGTCCTGACTTTC
>-|TRBJ2-1|TRBV7-9|-
CASSSGSSYNEQFF
TGTGCCAGCAGTTCGGGTTCCTCCTACAATGAGCAGTTCTTC